This T cell receptor (beta chain) was captured by sequencing in a study of sequential checkpoint blockade in melanoma. The assay was immunoSEQ multiplex PCR, and TCRdb's table has in-frame clones only and misses some. The sample records fewer than 9,500 clones, around 23% being singletons. CDR1 is MNHGY, CDR2 SAAAGT, per germline. With V trimmed by 5 bases and J by 10 bases, 19 bases remained unmatched. The CDR3 runs 17 residues. This clone was recorded a few times. Treatment here: randomized to nivolumab then ipilimumab (arm A) or the reverse (arm B). The V call is TRBV6-8, the J call TRBJ2-3; 9 nucleotides match TRBD1. The clonotype comes from a human donor with melanoma. Specimen: tumor tissue (inferred from file names), collected from a patient given nivolumab and ipilimumab in sequence. CDR3 region: CASSDNDRGFDGGAQYF. CDR3 nucleotide sequence: TGTGCCAGCAGTGACAATGACAGGGGGTTTGATGGTGGCGCGCAGTATTTT.